The rows below give T cell receptor beta chains drawn from one sample of a study of CXCR3-negative and CXCR3-positive naive CD8 T cells. Using the 5' RACE reads, TCRdb records one entry per CDR3 protein without DNA. This listing includes some 50,000 distinct CDR3 sequences. Sequencing was performed on naive CXCR3- CD8+ T cells from blood. The receptors were gathered from a human donor in good health. Some clones in this sample may be carry-over from other donors' samples. Both conserved end residues are part of each CDR3.

V gene,J gene,CDR3 length,CDR3 protein
TRBV27,TRBJ1-1,14,CASSPTGDVPEAFF
TRBV14,TRBJ1-2,13,CASSHGQTYGYTF
TRBV3-1,TRBJ1-1,15,CASSQDQNRYTEAFF
TRBV20-1,TRBJ2-7,15,CSGLDRGTSSYEQYF
TRBV7-2,TRBJ2-1,17,CASSLADSLSSYNEQFF
TRBV15,TRBJ2-6,14,CATSSPSGANVLTF
TRBV11-2,TRBJ2-7,15,CASSEEGRPFYEQYF
TRBV7-9,TRBJ2-5,14,CASSLSSTRETQYF
TRBV29-1,TRBJ1-2,12,CSGDTTVYGYTF
TRBV19,TRBJ2-7,14,CASSMSGGYDEQYF
TRBV19,TRBJ1-5,13,CASSASGNQPQHF
TRBV28,TRBJ2-7,14,CASSSPVGGYEQYF
TRBV20-1,TRBJ2-7,14,CSALDRGRPYEQYF
TRBV29-1,TRBJ2-1,13,CSVELAGRLEQFF
TRBV29-1,TRBJ2-2,13,CSVTTVNTGELFF
TRBV6-5,TRBJ2-7,15,CASSRSTGGSYEQYF
TRBV15,TRBJ2-6,14,CATREGSGANVLTF
TRBV28,TRBJ2-7,15,CASRAGTGGIYEQYF
TRBV29-1,TRBJ2-3,15,CSADWMGQVTDTQYF
TRBV28,TRBJ2-7,15,CASSFISGSPLEQYF
TRBV27,TRBJ1-4,16,CASSPQGWGRNEKLFF
TRBV29-1,TRBJ1-2,14,CSVEILGAIYGYTF
TRBV25-1,TRBJ2-7,15,CASSVGVASSYEQYF
TRBV12-3/TRBV12-4,TRBJ2-1,15,CASSEDLASGDEQFF
TRBV6-6,TRBJ2-1,16,CASTTGDRGLYNEQFF
TRBV18,TRBJ2-1,15,CASLRTGLTGNEQFF
TRBV2,TRBJ1-4,15,CASSLTGTWGEKLFF
TRBV7-8,TRBJ1-1,14,CASSLGGTNTEAFF
TRBV29-1,TRBJ1-1,12,CSVSQTNTEVFF
TRBV11-3,TRBJ2-7,17,CASSLSPPGQGFYEQYF
TRBV20-1,TRBJ2-1,15,CSARDHRGAYNEQFF
TRBV7-3,TRBJ2-3,14,CASSLTGPTDTQYF
TRBV6-6,TRBJ1-1,17,CASSFPPPVGLNTEAFF
TRBV29-1,TRBJ1-4,15,CSSPTSSWANEKLFF
TRBV29-1,TRBJ2-1,16,CSVPQNREVTYNEQFF
TRBV19,TRBJ2-7,15,CASSIGTGELREQYF
TRBV15,TRBJ2-1,16,CATSRDRLLSGDEQFF
TRBV29-1,TRBJ2-1,14,CSVVLGQGGNEQFF
TRBV6-5,TRBJ2-7,16,CASSAGQYVSSYEQYF
TRBV7-6,TRBJ1-4,14,CASSLGGGLEKLFF
TRBV7-3,TRBJ2-7,15,CASSQSGGAPYEQYF
TRBV5-4,TRBJ2-1,15,CASSFVGGSYNEQFF
TRBV12-3/TRBV12-4,TRBJ2-7,12,CASKTDRDEQYF
TRBV12-3/TRBV12-4,TRBJ1-2,15,CASSPRAGLNYGYTF
TRBV5-5,TRBJ2-1,16,CASSYHGLAGGNEQFF
TRBV5-1,TRBJ2-7,14,CASSYGSGSYEQYF
TRBV7-9,TRBJ1-4,15,CASSLAWGSNEKLFF
TRBV12-3/TRBV12-4,TRBJ2-7,12,CASSLYEYEQYF
TRBV6-5,TRBJ2-3,12,CASKAGPYTQYF